The rows below give T cell receptor beta chains drawn from one sample of a study of CD8 T cells in Susac syndrome. TCRdb redid the calling of the immunoSEQ multiplex PCR reads with MiXCR, one entry per CDR3 protein. This table holds more than 110,000 distinct CDR3 sequences, nearly 95% found once. Sequencing used CD8+ T cells from PBMCs. These receptors all come from a human donor in good health. Both conserved end residues are part of each CDR3. The D gene is left open where the match is weak. Clone size is shown for a subset of rows, as once, few, many or a class of expanded clone.

d_call: TRBD1
clone_size: -
v_call: TRBV12-3/TRBV12-4
j_call: TRBJ2-1
cdr3_aa: CASSRDRGEQFF
cdr3_nt: TGTGCCAGCAGCCGGGACAGGGGTGAGCAGTTCTTC

d_call: -
clone_size: few
v_call: TRBV7-9
j_call: TRBJ2-7
cdr3_aa: CASSAGRGPDYEQYF
cdr3_nt: TGTGCCAGCAGCGCCGGCAGGGGTCCTGACTACGAGCAGTACTTC

d_call: -
clone_size: -
v_call: TRBV27
j_call: TRBJ2-5
cdr3_aa: CASSNPRQTKRTQYF
cdr3_nt: TGTGCCAGCAGCAACCCTAGGCAGACCAAGAGGACCCAGTACTTC

d_call: -
clone_size: -
v_call: TRBV15
j_call: TRBJ1-4
cdr3_aa: CATSRGGVNEKLFF
cdr3_nt: TGTGCCACCAGCAGAGGGGGTGTAAATGAAAAACTGTTTTTT

d_call: TRBD2
clone_size: -
v_call: TRBV5-4
j_call: TRBJ2-5
cdr3_aa: CASSQIAGEETQYF
cdr3_nt: TGTGCCAGCAGCCAAATAGCGGGAGAAGAGACCCAGTACTTC

d_call: -
clone_size: -
v_call: TRBV3-1
j_call: TRBJ1-2
cdr3_aa: CASSQDALGVDSYGYTF
cdr3_nt: TGTGCCAGCAGCCAAGATGCGTTGGGGGTCGATAGCTATGGCTACACCTTC

d_call: -
clone_size: -
v_call: TRBV6-5
j_call: TRBJ2-5
cdr3_aa: CASSSPTGGETQYF
cdr3_nt: TGTGCCAGCAGTTCCCCGACAGGCGGAGAGACCCAGTACTTC

d_call: -
clone_size: -
v_call: TRBV29-1
j_call: TRBJ1-2
cdr3_aa: CSVPAGKNGYTF
cdr3_nt: TGCAGCGTGCCGGCAGGGAAAAATGGCTACACCTTC

d_call: TRBD1
clone_size: -
v_call: TRBV27
j_call: TRBJ2-5
cdr3_aa: CASSFSGQGAWETQYF
cdr3_nt: TGTGCCAGCAGTTTTTCGGGACAGGGGGCATGGGAGACCCAGTACTTC

d_call: TRBD2
clone_size: -
v_call: TRBV25-1
j_call: TRBJ2-1
cdr3_aa: CASSEWGGRAHEQFF
cdr3_nt: TGTGCCAGCAGTGAATGGGGCGGGAGGGCCCATGAGCAGTTCTTC

d_call: TRBD2
clone_size: -
v_call: TRBV5-1
j_call: TRBJ2-7
cdr3_aa: CASGLEAGGYEQYF
cdr3_nt: TGCGCCAGCGGCTTGGAGGCGGGGGGCTACGAGCAGTACTTC

d_call: TRBD1
clone_size: -
v_call: TRBV19
j_call: TRBJ1-2
cdr3_aa: CASSMMTGNGYTF
cdr3_nt: TGTGCCAGTAGTATGATGACAGGGAACGGCTACACCTTC

d_call: -
clone_size: once
v_call: TRBV4-3
j_call: TRBJ2-7
cdr3_aa: CASSQLRDTAEQYF
cdr3_nt: TGCGCCAGCAGCCAACTGCGGGATACCGCCGAGCAGTACTTC

d_call: TRBD2
clone_size: -
v_call: TRBV28
j_call: TRBJ2-7
cdr3_aa: CASRGLANYEQYF
cdr3_nt: TGTGCCAGCAGGGGACTAGCAAACTACGAGCAGTACTTC

d_call: TRBD1
clone_size: -
v_call: TRBV6-5
j_call: TRBJ2-7
cdr3_aa: CASSPRTGGFVEQYF
cdr3_nt: TGTGCCAGCAGCCCCCGGACAGGGGGATTTGTGGAGCAGTACTTC

d_call: -
clone_size: -
v_call: TRBV6-6
j_call: TRBJ2-7
cdr3_aa: CASSYYLLDATYEQYF
cdr3_nt: TGTGCCAGCAGTTACTACCTCCTAGACGCCACCTACGAGCAGTACTTC

d_call: TRBD1
clone_size: -
v_call: TRBV29-1
j_call: TRBJ1-1
cdr3_aa: CSVAGGEVTEAFF
cdr3_nt: TGCAGCGTTGCAGGGGGCGAAGTCACTGAAGCTTTCTTT

d_call: TRBD2
clone_size: -
v_call: TRBV20-1
j_call: TRBJ2-1
cdr3_aa: CSARDQSGSFYEQFF
cdr3_nt: TGCAGTGCTAGAGATCAGAGCGGGAGCTTCTATGAGCAGTTCTTC

d_call: -
clone_size: -
v_call: TRBV7-2
j_call: TRBJ1-1
cdr3_aa: CASSFEPNTEAFF
cdr3_nt: TGTGCCAGCAGCTTCGAACCGAACACTGAAGCTTTCTTT

d_call: -
clone_size: -
v_call: TRBV6-2/TRBV6-3
j_call: TRBJ2-7
cdr3_aa: CASTDGDLEDEQYF
cdr3_nt: TGTGCCAGCACCGACGGGGATTTAGAGGACGAGCAGTACTTC

d_call: -
clone_size: -
v_call: TRBV6-1
j_call: TRBJ2-1
cdr3_aa: CASSENRQQFF
cdr3_nt: TGTGCCAGCAGTGAAAACCGTCAGCAGTTCTTC

d_call: -
clone_size: -
v_call: TRBV3-1
j_call: TRBJ1-5
cdr3_aa: CASSQDAGVNQPQHF
cdr3_nt: TGTGCCAGCAGCCAAGATGCGGGGGTCAATCAGCCCCAGCATTTT

d_call: -
clone_size: -
v_call: TRBV20-1
j_call: TRBJ2-3
cdr3_aa: CSAPSPGMSDTQYF
cdr3_nt: TGCAGTGCCCCCTCTCCCGGGATGTCAGATACGCAGTATTTT

d_call: -
clone_size: -
v_call: TRBV29-1
j_call: TRBJ1-2
cdr3_aa: CSVARADGYTF
cdr3_nt: TGCAGCGTTGCCAGAGCTGATGGCTACACCTTC

d_call: TRBD1
clone_size: -
v_call: TRBV19
j_call: TRBJ2-3
cdr3_aa: CASTPGQGVPDTQYF
cdr3_nt: TGTGCCAGTACCCCGGGACAGGGAGTCCCAGATACGCAGTATTTT

d_call: TRBD2
clone_size: -
v_call: TRBV30
j_call: TRBJ2-1
cdr3_aa: CAWRTSGAPEQFF
cdr3_nt: TGTGCCTGGAGGACTAGCGGGGCTCCTGAGCAGTTCTTC

d_call: TRBD1
clone_size: -
v_call: TRBV19
j_call: TRBJ2-1
cdr3_aa: CASSIWTGGDEQFF
cdr3_nt: TGTGCCAGTAGTATATGGACAGGGGGAGATGAGCAGTTCTTC

d_call: -
clone_size: -
v_call: TRBV9
j_call: TRBJ2-5
cdr3_aa: CASSVDGFETQYF
cdr3_nt: TGTGCCAGCAGCGTTGACGGGTTCGAGACCCAGTACTTC

d_call: -
clone_size: -
v_call: TRBV4-3
j_call: TRBJ2-5
cdr3_aa: CASSQASPAETQYF
cdr3_nt: TGCGCCAGCAGCCAAGCTAGCCCAGCAGAGACCCAGTACTTC

d_call: -
clone_size: -
v_call: TRBV20-1
j_call: TRBJ2-7
cdr3_aa: CSARDRNSYYEQYF
cdr3_nt: TGCAGTGCTAGAGATCGGAACAGTTACTACGAGCAGTACTTC

d_call: -
clone_size: -
v_call: TRBV3-1
j_call: TRBJ2-7
cdr3_aa: CASSQDTYEQYF
cdr3_nt: TGTGCCAGCAGCCAGGACACCTACGAGCAGTACTTC

d_call: TRBD2
clone_size: -
v_call: TRBV29-1
j_call: TRBJ2-1
cdr3_aa: CSVELADEYNGQFF
cdr3_nt: TGCAGCGTTGAACTAGCGGATGAATACAATGGGCAGTTCTTC